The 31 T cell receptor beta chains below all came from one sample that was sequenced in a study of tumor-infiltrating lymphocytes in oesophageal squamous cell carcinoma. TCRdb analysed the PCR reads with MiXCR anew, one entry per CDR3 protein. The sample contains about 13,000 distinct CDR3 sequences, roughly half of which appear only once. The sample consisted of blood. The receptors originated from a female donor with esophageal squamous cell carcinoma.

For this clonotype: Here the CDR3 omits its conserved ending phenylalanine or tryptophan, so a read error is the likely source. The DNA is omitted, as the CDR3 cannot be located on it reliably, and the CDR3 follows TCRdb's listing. CDR3 region: CASSLGYEQYFGA. The chain recombines TRBV14 with TRBJ2-6; the D segment call TRBD1 is taken from the table without a DNA check. Germline assignment: CDR1 SGHDN and CDR2 FVKESK. The CDR3 numbers 13 amino acids, ends counted.

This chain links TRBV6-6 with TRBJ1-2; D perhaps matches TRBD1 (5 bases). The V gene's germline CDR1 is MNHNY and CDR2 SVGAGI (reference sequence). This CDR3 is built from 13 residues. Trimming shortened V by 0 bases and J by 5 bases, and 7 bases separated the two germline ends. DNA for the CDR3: TGTGCCAGCAGTTACTCCGGGACTTATGGCTACACCTTC. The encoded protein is CASSYSGTYGYTF.

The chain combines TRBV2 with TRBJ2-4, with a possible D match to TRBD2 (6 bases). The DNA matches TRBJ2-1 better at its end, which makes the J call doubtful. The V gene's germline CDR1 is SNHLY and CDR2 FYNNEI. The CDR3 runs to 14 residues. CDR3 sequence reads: CASTFGGKLNEQFF. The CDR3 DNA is TGTGCCAGCACCTTTGGGGGGAAACTCAATGAGCAGTTCTTC.

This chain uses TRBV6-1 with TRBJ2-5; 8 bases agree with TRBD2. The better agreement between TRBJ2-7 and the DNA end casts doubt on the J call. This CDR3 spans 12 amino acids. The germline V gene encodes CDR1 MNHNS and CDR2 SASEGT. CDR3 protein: CATAGGRDEQYF. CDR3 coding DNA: TGTGCCACCGCGGGGGGACGAGACGAGCAGTACTTC.

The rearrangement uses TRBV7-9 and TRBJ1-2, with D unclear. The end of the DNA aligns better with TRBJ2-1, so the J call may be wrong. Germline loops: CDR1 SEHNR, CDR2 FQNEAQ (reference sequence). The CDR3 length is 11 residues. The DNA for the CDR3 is TGTGCCAGCAGCTTATCCGAGACCCAGTTCTTC. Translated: CASSLSETQFF.

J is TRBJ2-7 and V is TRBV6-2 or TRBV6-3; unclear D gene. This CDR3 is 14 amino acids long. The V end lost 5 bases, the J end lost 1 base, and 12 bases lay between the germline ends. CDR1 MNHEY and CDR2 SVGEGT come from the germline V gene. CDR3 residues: CASSPTELSYEQYF. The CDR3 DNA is TGTGCCAGCAGTCCAACGGAATTGTCCTACGAGCAGTACTTC.

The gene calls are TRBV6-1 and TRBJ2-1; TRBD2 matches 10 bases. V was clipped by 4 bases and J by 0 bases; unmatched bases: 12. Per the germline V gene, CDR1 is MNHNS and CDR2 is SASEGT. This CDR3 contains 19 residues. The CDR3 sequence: CASSGRASSGRSSYNEQFF. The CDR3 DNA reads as TGTGCCAGCAGTGGCCGGGCCAGTAGCGGGAGGAGCTCCTACAATGAGCAGTTCTTC.

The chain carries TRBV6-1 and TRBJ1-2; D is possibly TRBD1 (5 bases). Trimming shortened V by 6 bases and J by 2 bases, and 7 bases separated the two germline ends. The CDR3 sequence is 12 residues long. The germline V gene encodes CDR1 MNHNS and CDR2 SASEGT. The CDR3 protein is CASRGDNYGYTF. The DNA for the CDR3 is TGTGCCAGCAGGGGGGACAACTATGGCTACACCTTC.

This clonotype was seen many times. The DNA for the CDR3 is TGTGCCAGCAGTCTGGGGGACAGGCCGGGAATCAACAATGAGCAGTTCTTC. It is translated as CASSLGDRPGINNEQFF. The chain links TRBV27 to TRBJ2-1; 8 bases are a match to TRBD1. Trimming took 5 bases from V and 5 from J; bases not matched to a gene: 14. Germline V lookup: CDR1 MNHEY, CDR2 SMNVEV (reference sequence). The CDR3 is made up of 17 amino acids.

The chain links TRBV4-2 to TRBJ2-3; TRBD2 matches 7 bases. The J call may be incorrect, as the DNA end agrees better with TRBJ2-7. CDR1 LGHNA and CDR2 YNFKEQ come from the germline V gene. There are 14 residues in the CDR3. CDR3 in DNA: TGTGCCAGCAGCCAAGGAGCGGGAACCTACGAGCAGTACTTC. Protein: CASSQGAGTYEQYF.

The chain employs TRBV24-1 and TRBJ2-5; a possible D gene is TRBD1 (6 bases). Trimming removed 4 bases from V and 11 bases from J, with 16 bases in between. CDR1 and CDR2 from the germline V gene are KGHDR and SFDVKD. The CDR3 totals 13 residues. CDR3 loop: CATSEGTPKKQYF. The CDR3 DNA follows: TGTGCCACCAGTGAGGGGACACCGAAGAAGCAGTACTTC.

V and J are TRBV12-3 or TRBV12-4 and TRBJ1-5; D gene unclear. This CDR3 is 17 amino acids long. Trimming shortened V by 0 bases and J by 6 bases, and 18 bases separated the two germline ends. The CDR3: CASSLATGPQGSQPQHF. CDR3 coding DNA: TGTGCCAGCAGTTTAGCCACTGGGCCTCAAGGTAGTCAGCCCCAGCATTTT.

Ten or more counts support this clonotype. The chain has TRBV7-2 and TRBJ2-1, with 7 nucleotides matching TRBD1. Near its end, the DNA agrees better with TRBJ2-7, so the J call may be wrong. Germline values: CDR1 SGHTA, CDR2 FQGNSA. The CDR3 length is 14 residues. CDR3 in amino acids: CASSRDRISDEQYF. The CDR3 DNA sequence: TGTGCCAGCAGCCGGGACAGAATTTCCGACGAGCAGTACTTC.

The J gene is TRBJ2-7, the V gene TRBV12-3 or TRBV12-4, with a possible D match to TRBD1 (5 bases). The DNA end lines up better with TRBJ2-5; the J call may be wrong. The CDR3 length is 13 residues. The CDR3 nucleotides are TGTGCCAGCGCAGGGCGTCTCCAAGAGACCCAGTACTTC. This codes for CASAGRLQETQYF.

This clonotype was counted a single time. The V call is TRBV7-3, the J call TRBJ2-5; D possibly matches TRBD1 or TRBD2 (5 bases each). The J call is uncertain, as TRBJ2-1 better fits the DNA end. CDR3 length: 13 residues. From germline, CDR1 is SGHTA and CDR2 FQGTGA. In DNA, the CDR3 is TGTGCCAGCAGCTTCGGGGCCCGCAATGAGCAGTTCTTC. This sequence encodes CASSFGARNEQFF.

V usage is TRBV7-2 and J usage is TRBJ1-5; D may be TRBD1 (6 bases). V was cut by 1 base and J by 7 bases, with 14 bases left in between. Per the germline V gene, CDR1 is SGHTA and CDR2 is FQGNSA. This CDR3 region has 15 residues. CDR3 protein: CASSLGGTGSQPQHF. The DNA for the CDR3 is TGTGCCAGCAGCTTAGGGGGTACAGGGAGCCAGCCCCAGCATTTT.

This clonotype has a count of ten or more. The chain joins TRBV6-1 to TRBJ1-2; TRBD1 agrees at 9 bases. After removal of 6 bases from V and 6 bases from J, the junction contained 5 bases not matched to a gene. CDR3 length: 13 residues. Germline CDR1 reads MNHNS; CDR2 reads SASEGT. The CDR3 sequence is CASSRDRVNGYTF. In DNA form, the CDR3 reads TGTGCCAGCAGCCGGGACAGGGTCAATGGCTACACCTTC.

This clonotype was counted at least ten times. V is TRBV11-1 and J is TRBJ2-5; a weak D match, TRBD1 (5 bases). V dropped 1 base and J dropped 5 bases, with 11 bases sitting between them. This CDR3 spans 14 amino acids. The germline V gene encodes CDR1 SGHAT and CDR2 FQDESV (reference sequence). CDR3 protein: CASSLGGARETQYF. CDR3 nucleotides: TGTGCCAGCAGCTTAGGTGGGGCACGGGAGACCCAGTACTTC.

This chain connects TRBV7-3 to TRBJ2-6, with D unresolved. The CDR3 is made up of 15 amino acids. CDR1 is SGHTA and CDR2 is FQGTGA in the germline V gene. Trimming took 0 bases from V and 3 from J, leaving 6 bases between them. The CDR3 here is CASSLTAFGANVLTF. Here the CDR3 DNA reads TGTGCCAGCAGCTTAACAGCGTTTGGGGCCAACGTCCTGACTTTC.

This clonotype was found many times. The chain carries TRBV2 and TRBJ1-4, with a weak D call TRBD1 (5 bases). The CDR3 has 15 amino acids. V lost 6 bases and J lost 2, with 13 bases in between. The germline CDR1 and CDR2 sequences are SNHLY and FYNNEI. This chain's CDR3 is CASRALGTTNEKLFF. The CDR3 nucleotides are TGTGCCAGCAGGGCTTTGGGGACCACTAATGAAAAACTGTTTTTT.

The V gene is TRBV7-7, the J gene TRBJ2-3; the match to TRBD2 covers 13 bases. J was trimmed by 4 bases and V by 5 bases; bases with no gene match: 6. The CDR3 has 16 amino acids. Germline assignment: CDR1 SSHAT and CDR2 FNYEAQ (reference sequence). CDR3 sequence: CASSLRGLAGADTQYF. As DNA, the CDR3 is TGTGCCAGCAGCCTCCGAGGACTAGCGGGAGCAGATACGCAGTATTTT.

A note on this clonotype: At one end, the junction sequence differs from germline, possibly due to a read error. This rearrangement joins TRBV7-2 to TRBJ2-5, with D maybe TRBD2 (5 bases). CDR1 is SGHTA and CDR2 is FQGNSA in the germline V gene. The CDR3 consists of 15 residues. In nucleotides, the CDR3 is TGTGCCAGCAGCCGCTACGGGATTATTAGATCACCCCTCCACTTC. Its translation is CASSRYGIIRSPLHF.

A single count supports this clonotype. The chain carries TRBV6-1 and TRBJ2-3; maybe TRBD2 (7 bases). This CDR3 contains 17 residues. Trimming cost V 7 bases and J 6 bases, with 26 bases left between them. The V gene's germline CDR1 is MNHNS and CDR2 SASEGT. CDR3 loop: CASIQRGGVGLADTQYF. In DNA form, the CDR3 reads TGTGCCAGCATTCAAAGGGGGGGAGTCGGTCTTGCGGATACGCAGTATTTT.

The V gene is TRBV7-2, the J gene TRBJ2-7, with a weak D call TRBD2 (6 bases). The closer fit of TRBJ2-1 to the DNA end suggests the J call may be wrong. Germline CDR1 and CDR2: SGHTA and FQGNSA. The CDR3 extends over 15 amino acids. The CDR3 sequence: CASSLASGAYNEQFF. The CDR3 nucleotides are TGTGCCAGCAGCTTAGCTAGCGGCGCCTACAATGAGCAGTTCTTC.

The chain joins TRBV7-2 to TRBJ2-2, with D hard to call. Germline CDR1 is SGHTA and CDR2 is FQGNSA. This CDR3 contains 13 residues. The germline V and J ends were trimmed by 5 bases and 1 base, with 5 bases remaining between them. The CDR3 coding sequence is TGTGCCAGCAGCCCGCAGAACACCGGGGAGCTGTTTTTT. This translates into CASSPQNTGELFF.

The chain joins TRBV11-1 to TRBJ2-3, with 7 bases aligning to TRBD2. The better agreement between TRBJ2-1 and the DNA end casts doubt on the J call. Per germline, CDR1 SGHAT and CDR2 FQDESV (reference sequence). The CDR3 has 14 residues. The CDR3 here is CASSLGGGSNEQFF. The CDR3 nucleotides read TGTGCCAGCAGCTTAGGGGGCGGGAGCAATGAGCAGTTCTTC.

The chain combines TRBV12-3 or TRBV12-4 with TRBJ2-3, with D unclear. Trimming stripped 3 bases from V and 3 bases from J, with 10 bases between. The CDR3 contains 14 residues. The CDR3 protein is CASSLAVSTDTQYF. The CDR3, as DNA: TGTGCCAGCAGTTTGGCAGTTTCGACAGATACGCAGTATTTT.

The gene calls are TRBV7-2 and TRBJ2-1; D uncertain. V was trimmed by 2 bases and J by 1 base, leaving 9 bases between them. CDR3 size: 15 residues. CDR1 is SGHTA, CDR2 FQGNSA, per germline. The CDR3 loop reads CASSLLLLSYNEQFF. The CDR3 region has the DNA TGTGCCAGCAGCTTACTCTTGCTATCCTACAATGAGCAGTTCTTC.

The CDR3 DNA sequence: TGTGCCAGCAGCTTAATGCCCGATGGGCCCCAGTACTTC. It specifies CASSLMPDGPQYF. The rearrangement uses TRBV7-2 and TRBJ2-5, with D hard to call. The germline CDR1 and CDR2 sequences are SGHTA and FQGNSA. V was pared by 2 bases and J by 9 bases, with 13 bases between. CDR3 length: 13 residues.

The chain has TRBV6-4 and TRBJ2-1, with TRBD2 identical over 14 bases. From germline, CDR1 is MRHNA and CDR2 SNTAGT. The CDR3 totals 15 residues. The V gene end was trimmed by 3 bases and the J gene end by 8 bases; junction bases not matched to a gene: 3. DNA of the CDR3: TGTGCCAGCAGTGAAGGGACTAGCGGGAGCCATGAGCAGTTCTTC. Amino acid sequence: CASSEGTSGSHEQFF.

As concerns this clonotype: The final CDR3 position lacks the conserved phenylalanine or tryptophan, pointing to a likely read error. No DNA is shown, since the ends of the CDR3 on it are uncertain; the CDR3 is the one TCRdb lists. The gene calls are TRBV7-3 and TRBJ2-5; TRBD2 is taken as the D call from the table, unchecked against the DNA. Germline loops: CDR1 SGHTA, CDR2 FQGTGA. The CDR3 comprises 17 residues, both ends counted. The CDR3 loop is CASSLMSSGANVLTFGN.